The entry below describes one T cell receptor beta chain. Its antigen is not yet known. No clone much larger than this one lies a single base away; base qualities are absent. Using the deep immunoSEQ assay, TCR CDR3 regions were amplified from genomic DNA by multiplex PCR. Extracted genomic DNA from each cell subset was distributed evenly across all wells of several immunoSEQ 96-well plates, and each plate was treated as a replicate. For sorted subsets, about 200 ng genomic DNA, equal to tens of thousands of T cell genomes, was loaded into each replicate PCR. Purified libraries were quantified with a Qubit 3.0 fluorometer, sized on a Bioanalyzer 2100, and re-quantified with the KAPA Library Quantification kit. Every immunoSEQ 96-well plate was sequenced on a dedicated single-read 150-cycle Illumina NextSeq 550 flow cell. The authors' pipeline ran thus. Because only junctional sequences without quality scores were contained in the immunoSEQ output, filtering matching that applied to full-length reads could not be performed. Sequences were annotated with PyIR, a Python wrapper for IgBLAST v1.9, using IMGT germline references to assign V/J genes and CDR3. Reads were filtered out if the reads had weak V/J assignments (E-value above 1e-6), no CDR3, stop codons, out-of-frame junctions, or ambiguous translated residues. V3J clonotypes were defined by identical inferred V gene, J gene, and CDR3 amino acid sequence. To compute the percentage overlap between repertoires, the number of shared unique clonotypes was divided by the size of the smaller repertoire. Three approaches were used to assess repertoire richness: RTK rarefaction, the Chao1 estimator, and Recon v2.1 estimates of unobserved clonotypes. For all TCRbeta clonotypes obtained by the gDNA method from several donors, generation probabilities were computed with OLGA. TCRdb's version of the immuneACCESS table is confined to in-frame rearrangements and falls short of the full clone set. An unresolved V gene accounts for under half of the shortfall where checked; the remainder is of unknown origin. V and J calls and clone size are as listed in that table; D and trimming were resolved from the DNA. This sample lists around 2,000,000 clones; approximately 94% were detected once. More than 0.9% of the sample goes to the ten largest clones.

CD8 naive samples were CD45RO-negative cells positively selected for CCR7, giving a CD45RA+CCR7+ population that excluded TemRA cells. Donors were healthy HIV-negative adults with no recently reported acute infections or vaccinations. All donors were Caucasian adults living in Nashville, Tennessee, USA. Blood was collected by leukapheresis, and PBMCs were isolated by Ficoll-Histopaque density gradient centrifugation and then cryopreserved in liquid nitrogen vapor phase. Analytical flow cytometry was used to check the purity and quantity of every magnetically sorted T cell population. Genomic DNA was isolated from every sorted fraction and measured by UV absorbance on a Nanodrop 2000c. The data stem from a study of shared clonotypes between healthy human individuals (dated by TCRdb to the early 2020s). Turning to the overall study: A couple of women and three men aged 18 to 49 years were included in the cohort. Per donor, leukapheresis produced somewhere between about 0.9 and 10 billion PBMCs. To estimate repertoire size and how much clonotype sharing occurs between individuals, the study deeply sequenced the blood TCR repertoires of five or six healthy adults. Different laboratories and diverse techniques were used to prepare libraries and sequence TCR repertoires, to increase sequencing depth and limit assay-specific biases. For each donor, CD4 naive and CD4 memory were each run on three plates, CD8 naive on two plates, and CD8 memory on one plate. General findings and caveats noted by the study authors: Compared with non-shared clonotypes, clonotypes shared by all four sorted-subset donors had higher generation probabilities. Based on pairwise subsampling, the degree of clonotype sharing among donors was expected to be affected by sequencing depth. Across several donors, 5% to 6% of naive CD4, approximately 3.6% of naive CD8, 2.3% of memory CD4, and about 0.44% of memory CD8 clonotypes were shared. Because the study included a small number of donors, the genetic and exposure-history diversity represented was limited. Sampling was restricted to blood, and TCR repertoires in tissue are likely to differ from TCR repertoires in blood. Naive subsets generally had larger estimated clonotype richness than memory subsets. Even with the large sequencing depth, rarefaction of the sorted-subset datasets indicated that sequencing was incomplete.

The CDR3 runs 13 amino acids, cysteine and phenylalanine included. The read is trimmed to its CDR3 DNA, 39 bases read in frame from base 1. From a lookup of the germline V gene (reference sequence), CDR1 and CDR2 are MNHEY and SMNVEV. The V end loses 2 bases and the J end loses 4 bases, and a stretch of 5 bases separates them. What was sequenced was naive CD8+ T cells sorted from blood. The meaning of the sample's cell subset or site label: CD45RA+CCR7+. The receptor comes from a man aged 18 to 30 in good health. In this chain, TRBV27 is recombined with TRBJ2-2, with no confident D gene call. The bases read TGTGCCAGCAGTTTAAGTATCACCGGGGAGCTGTTTTTT. It specifies CASSLSITGELFF.